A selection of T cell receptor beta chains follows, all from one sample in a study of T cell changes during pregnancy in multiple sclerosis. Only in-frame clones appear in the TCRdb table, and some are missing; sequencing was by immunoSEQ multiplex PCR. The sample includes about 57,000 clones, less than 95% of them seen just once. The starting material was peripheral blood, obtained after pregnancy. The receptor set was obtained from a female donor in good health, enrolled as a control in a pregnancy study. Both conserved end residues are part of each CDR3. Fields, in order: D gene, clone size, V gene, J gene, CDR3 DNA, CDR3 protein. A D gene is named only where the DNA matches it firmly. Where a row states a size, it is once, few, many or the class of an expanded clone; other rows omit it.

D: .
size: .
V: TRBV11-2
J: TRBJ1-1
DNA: TGTGCCAGCAGCCCTTGGAGGGGAGCTTTCTTT
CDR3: CASSPWRGAFF

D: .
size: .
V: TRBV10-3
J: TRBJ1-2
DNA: TGTGCCATCAGCGGGACACCGCTCGCTAACTATGGCTACACCTTC
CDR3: CAISGTPLANYGYTF

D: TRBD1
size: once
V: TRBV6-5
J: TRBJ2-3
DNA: TGTGCCAGCAGTTCCAGGGGGTCCATCACAGATACGCAGTATTTT
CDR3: CASSSRGSITDTQYF

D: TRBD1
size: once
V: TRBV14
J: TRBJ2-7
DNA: TGTGCCAGCCTCCGGGACAGGGTCTACGAGCAGTACTTC
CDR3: CASLRDRVYEQYF

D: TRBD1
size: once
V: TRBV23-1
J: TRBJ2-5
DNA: TGCGCCAGCAGTCAATTCGGGACAGAGGGGTGGACCCAGTACTTC
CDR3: CASSQFGTEGWTQYF

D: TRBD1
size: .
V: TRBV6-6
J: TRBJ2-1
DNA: TGTGCCAGCAGTCCCATTGACAGGGGCCCCGACAATGAGCAGTTCTTC
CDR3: CASSPIDRGPDNEQFF

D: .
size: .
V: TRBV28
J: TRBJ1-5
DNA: TGTGCCAGCAGCCTCTTCCTACAGGAAGATCAGCCCCAGCATTTT
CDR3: CASSLFLQEDQPQHF

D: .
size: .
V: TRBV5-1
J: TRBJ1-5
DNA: TGCGCCAGCAGCTTGGATGCGGATCAGCCCCAGCATTTT
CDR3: CASSLDADQPQHF

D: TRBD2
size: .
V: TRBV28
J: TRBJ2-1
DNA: TGTGCCAGCAGTCCCCCCGGGGGAGCGGGAGAATACAATGAGCAGTTCTTC
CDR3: CASSPPGGAGEYNEQFF

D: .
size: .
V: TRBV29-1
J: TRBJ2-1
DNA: TGCAGCGTTGCGCAGGGGTACAATGAGCAGTTCTTC
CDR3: CSVAQGYNEQFF

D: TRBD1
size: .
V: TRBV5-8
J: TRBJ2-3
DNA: TGTGCCAGCAGCTTGGGGACAGGGTTTCGCACAGATACGCAGTATTTT
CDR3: CASSLGTGFRTDTQYF

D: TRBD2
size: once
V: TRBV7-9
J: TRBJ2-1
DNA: TGTGCCAGCAGCGCGGGACTAGCGGCCTACAATGAGCAGTTCTTC
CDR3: CASSAGLAAYNEQFF

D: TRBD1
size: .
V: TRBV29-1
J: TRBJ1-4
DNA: TGCAGCGTAGATACGGGACAGGGGGAAGAAAAACTGTTTTTT
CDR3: CSVDTGQGEEKLFF

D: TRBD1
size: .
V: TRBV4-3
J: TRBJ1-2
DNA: TGCGCCAGCAGCCAAGAGGGACAGGGGTATGGCTACACCTTC
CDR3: CASSQEGQGYGYTF

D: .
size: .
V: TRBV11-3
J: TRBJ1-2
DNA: TGTGCCAGCAGCCCTGGCGGGGGGGGCTATGGCTACACCTTC
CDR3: CASSPGGGGYGYTF

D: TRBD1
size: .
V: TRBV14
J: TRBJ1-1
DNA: TGTGCCAGCAGCGCAAGGGCCAGGGGGCCTGAAGCTTTCTTT
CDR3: CASSARARGPEAFF

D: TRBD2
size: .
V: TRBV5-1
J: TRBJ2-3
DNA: TGCGCCAGCAGCTTCATCCCTTTCGGGACTAGCGGCAGAGATACGCAGTATTTT
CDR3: CASSFIPFGTSGRDTQYF

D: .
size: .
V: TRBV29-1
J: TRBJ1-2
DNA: TGCAGCGTTGAGGGAGGGGACGGCTACACCTTC
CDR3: CSVEGGDGYTF

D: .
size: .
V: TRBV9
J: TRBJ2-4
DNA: TGTGCCAGCAGCGTAAGTGGAGGCAAAAACATTCAGTACTTC
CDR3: CASSVSGGKNIQYF

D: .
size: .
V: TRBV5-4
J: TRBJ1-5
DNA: TGTGCCAGCAGCTTGGGGGGGGGCAGTGATCAGCCCCAGCATTTT
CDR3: CASSLGGGSDQPQHF

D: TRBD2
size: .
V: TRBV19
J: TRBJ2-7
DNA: TGTGCCAGTAGTAGGGCGGGAGTGTCTGCCTACGAGCAGTACTTC
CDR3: CASSRAGVSAYEQYF

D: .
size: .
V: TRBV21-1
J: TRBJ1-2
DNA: TGTGCCAGCAGCAAAGCCTTCATCGAGGGAACGTATGGCTACACCTTC
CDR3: CASSKAFIEGTYGYTF

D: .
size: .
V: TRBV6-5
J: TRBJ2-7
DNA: TGTGCCAGCAGTTACTCGTCGGACACCTACGAGCAGTACTTC
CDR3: CASSYSSDTYEQYF

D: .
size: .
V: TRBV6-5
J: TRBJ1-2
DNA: TGTGCCAGCAGGCTAGGACAGACTAACTATGGCTACACCTTC
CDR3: CASRLGQTNYGYTF

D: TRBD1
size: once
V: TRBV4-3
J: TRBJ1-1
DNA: TGCGCCAGCAGCCAAGATTTGGACAGGTCTGAAGCTTTCTTT
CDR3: CASSQDLDRSEAFF

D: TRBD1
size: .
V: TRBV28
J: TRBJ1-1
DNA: TGTGCCAGCACTACAGGGGGCTGGTACACTGAAGCTTTCTTT
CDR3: CASTTGGWYTEAFF

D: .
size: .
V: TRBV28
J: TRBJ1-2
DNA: TGTGCCAGCAGTTTATGGGACAGACCAGATGGCTACACCTTC
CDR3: CASSLWDRPDGYTF

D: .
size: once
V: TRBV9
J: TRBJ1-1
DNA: TGTGCCAGCAGCGTGGAAACAGGGTCTACTGAAGCTTTCTTT
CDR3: CASSVETGSTEAFF

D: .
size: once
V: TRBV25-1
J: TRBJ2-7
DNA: TGTGCCAGCAGTGTCCAGTACGAGCAGTACTTC
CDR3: CASSVQYEQYF

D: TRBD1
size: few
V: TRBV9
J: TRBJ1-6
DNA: TGTGCCAGCAGTCATGGTGGACAGGCCTATAATTCACCCCTCCACTTT
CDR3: CASSHGGQAYNSPLHF

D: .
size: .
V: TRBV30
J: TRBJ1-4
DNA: TGTGCCTGGAGTCCAGTTCGGACATTCTGGAAGGAAAAACTGTTTTTT
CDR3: CAWSPVRTFWKEKLFF

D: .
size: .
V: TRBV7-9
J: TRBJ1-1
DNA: TGTGCCAGCAGTCCGGGACTGCCAAACACTGAAGCTTTCTTT
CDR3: CASSPGLPNTEAFF

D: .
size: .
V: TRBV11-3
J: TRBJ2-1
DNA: TGTGCCAGCAGCGACCCTGGAGGGAATGAGCAGTTCTTC
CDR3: CASSDPGGNEQFF

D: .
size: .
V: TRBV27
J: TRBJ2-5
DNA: TGTGCCAGCAGTTACGGGTCCCAGGCGGGGGAGACCCAGTACTTC
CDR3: CASSYGSQAGETQYF

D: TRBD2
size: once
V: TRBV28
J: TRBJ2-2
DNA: TGTGCCAGCGGCTTAGCGGGAGGGAACACCGGGGAGCTGTTTTTT
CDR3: CASGLAGGNTGELFF

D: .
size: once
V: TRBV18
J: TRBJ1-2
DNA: TGTGCCAGCTCGCCGACTGAGAACTATGGCTACACCTTC
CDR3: CASSPTENYGYTF

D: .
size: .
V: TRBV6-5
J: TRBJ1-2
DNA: TGTGCCAGCAGTTTCCCTGGGGGCCATGGCTACACCTTC
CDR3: CASSFPGGHGYTF